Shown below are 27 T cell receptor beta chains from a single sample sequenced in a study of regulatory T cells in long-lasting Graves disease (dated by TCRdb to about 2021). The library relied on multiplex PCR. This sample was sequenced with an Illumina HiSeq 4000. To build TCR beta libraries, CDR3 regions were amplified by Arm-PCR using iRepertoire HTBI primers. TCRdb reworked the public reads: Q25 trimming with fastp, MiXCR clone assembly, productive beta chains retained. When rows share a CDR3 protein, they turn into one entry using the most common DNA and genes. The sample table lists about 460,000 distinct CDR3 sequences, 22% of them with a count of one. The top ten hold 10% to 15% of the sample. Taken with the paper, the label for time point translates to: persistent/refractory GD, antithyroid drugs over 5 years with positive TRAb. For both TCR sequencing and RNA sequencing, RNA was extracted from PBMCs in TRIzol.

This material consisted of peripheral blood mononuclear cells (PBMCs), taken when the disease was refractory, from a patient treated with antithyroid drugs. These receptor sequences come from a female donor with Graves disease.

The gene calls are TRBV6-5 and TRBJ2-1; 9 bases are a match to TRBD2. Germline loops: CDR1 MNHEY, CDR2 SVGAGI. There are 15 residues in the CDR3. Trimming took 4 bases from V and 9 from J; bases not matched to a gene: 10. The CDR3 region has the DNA TGTGCCAGCAGTTCTCCGGGACTAGCTTTCGGTGAGCAGTTCTTC. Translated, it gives CASSSPGLAFGEQFF.

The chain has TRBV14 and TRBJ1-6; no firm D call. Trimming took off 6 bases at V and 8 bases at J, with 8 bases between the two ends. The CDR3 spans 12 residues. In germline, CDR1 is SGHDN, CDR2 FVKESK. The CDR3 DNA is TGTGCCAGCAGACCCCCCGATTCACCCCTCCACTTT. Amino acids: CASRPPDSPLHF.

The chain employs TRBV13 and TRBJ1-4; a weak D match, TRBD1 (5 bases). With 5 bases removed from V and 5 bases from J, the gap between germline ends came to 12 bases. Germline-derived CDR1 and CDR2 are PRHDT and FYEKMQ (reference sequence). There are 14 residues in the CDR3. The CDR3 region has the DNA TGTGCCAGCAGCACCAGACAGCGGAATGAAAAACTGTTTTTT. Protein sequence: CASSTRQRNEKLFF.

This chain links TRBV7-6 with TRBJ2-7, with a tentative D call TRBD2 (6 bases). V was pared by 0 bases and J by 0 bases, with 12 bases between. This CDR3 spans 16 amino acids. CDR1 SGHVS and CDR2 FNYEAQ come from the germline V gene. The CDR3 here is CASSLAPGGSSYEQYF. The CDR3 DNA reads TGTGCCAGCAGCTTAGCGCCTGGGGGGAGCTCCTACGAGCAGTACTTC.

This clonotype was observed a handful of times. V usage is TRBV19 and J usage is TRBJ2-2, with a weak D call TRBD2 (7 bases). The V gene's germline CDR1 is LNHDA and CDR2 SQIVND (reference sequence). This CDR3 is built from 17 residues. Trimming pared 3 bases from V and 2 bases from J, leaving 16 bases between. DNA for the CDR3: TGTGCCAGTAGTATCAGTTCCAGGGGACTAAACACCGGGGAGCTGTTTTTT. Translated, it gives CASSISSRGLNTGELFF.

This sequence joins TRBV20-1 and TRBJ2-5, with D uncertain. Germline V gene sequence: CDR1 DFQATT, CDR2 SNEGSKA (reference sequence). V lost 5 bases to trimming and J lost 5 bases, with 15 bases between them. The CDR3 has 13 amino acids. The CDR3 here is CSAPFPAVETQYF. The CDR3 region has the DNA TGCAGTGCTCCCTTCCCGGCGGTGGAGACCCAGTACTTC.

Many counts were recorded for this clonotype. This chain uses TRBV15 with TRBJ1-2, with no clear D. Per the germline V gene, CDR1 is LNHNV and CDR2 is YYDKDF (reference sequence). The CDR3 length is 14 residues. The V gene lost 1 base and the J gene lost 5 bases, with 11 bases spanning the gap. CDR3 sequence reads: CATSRGLSAYGYTF. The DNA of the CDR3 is TGTGCCACCAGCAGAGGTCTGTCCGCATATGGCTACACCTTC.

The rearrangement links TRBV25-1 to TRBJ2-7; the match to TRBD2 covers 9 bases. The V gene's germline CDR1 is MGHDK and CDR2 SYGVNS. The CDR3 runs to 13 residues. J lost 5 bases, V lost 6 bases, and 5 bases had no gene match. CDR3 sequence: CASRYSGSDEQYF. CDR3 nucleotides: TGTGCCAGCAGATATAGCGGGAGTGACGAGCAGTACTTC.

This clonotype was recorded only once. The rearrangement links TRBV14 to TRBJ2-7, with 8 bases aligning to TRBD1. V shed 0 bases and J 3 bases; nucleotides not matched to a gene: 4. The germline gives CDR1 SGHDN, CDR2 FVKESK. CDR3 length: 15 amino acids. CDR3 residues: CASSQDDRGIYEQYF. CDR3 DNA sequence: TGTGCCAGCAGCCAAGATGACAGGGGAATCTACGAGCAGTACTTC.

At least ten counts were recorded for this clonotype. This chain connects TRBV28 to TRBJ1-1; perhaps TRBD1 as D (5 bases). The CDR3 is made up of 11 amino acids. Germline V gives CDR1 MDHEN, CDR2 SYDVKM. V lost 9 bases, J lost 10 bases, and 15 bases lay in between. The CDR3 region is CASSLQGVAFF. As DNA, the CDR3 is TGTGCCAGTAGTCTCCAAGGGGTAGCTTTCTTT.

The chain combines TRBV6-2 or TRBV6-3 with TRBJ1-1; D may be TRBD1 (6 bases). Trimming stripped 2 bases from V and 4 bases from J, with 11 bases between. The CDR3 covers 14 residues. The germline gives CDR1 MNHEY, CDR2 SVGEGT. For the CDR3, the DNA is TGTGCCAGCAGTTACGTCACAGGGACCACTGAAGCTTTCTTT. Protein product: CASSYVTGTTEAFF.

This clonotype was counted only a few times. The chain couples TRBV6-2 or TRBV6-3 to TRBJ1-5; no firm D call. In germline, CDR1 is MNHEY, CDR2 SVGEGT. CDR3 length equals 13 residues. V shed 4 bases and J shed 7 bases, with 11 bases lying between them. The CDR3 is CASSLPGLQPQHF. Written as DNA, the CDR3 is TGTGCCAGCAGTTTACCCGGATTACAGCCCCAGCATTTT.

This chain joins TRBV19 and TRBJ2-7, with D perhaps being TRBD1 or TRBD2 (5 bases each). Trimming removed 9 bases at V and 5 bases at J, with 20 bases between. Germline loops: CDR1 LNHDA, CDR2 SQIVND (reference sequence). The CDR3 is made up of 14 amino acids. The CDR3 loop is CASSFRDPWDEQYF. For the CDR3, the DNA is TGTGCCAGCAGCTTCCGGGACCCATGGGACGAGCAGTACTTC.

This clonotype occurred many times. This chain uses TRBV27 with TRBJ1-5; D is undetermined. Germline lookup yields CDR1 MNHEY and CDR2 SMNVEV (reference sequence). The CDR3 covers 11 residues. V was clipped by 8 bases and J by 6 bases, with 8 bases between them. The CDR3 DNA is TGTGCCAGCCACGTGGGTCAGCCCCAGCATTTT. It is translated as CASHVGQPQHF.

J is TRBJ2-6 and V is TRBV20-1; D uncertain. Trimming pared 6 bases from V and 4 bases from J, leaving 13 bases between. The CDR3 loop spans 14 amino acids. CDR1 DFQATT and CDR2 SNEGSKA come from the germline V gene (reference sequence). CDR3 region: CSAQPLSGANVLTF. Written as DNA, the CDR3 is TGCAGTGCGCAACCCCTCTCGGGGGCCAACGTCCTGACTTTC.

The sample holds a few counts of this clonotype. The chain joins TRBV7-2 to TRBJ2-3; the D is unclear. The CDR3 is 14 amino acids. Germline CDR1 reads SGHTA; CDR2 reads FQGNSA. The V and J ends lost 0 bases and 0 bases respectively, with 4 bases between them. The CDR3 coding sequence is TGTGCCAGCAGCTTAGCCCTTAGCACAGATACGCAGTATTTT. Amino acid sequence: CASSLALSTDTQYF. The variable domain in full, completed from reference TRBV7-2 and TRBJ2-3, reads GAGVSQSPSNKVTEKGKDVELRCDPISGHTALYWYRQSLGQGLEFLIYFQGNSAPDKSGLPSDRFSAERTGGSVSTLTIQRTQQEDSAVYLCASSLALSTDTQYFGPGTRLTVL.

The CDR3 nucleotides are TGTGCCAGTAGTATTACGCCGCCGACCTTCTATGGCTACACCTTC. Translated: CASSITPPTFYGYTF. The V call is TRBV19, the J call TRBJ1-2; no firm D call. There are 15 residues in the CDR3. Per germline, CDR1 LNHDA and CDR2 SQIVND (reference sequence). The V gene lost 3 bases and the J gene lost 4 bases, with 15 bases spanning the gap.

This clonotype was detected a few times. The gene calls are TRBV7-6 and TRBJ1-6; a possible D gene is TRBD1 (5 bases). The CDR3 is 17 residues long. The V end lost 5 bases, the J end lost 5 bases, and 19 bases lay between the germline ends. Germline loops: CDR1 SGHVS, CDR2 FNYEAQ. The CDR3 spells CASSPTLGGHNNSPLHF. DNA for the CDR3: TGTGCCAGCAGCCCGACCCTGGGGGGTCACAATAATTCACCCCTCCACTTT.

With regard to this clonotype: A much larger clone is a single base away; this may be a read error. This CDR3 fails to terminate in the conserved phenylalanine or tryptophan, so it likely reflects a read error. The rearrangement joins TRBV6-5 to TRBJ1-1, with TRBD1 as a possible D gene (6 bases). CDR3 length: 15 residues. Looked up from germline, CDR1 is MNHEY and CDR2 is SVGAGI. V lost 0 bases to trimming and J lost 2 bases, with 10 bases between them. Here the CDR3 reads CASSYSGQDNTEAFL. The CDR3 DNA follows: TGTGCCAGCAGTTACTCGGGACAAGACAACACTGAAGCTTTCCTT.

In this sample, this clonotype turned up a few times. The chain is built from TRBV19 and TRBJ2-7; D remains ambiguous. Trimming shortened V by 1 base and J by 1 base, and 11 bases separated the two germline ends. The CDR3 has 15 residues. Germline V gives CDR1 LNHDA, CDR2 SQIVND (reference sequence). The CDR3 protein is CASSIAGRTSYEQYF. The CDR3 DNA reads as TGTGCCAGTAGTATAGCGGGCCGAACATCCTACGAGCAGTACTTC.

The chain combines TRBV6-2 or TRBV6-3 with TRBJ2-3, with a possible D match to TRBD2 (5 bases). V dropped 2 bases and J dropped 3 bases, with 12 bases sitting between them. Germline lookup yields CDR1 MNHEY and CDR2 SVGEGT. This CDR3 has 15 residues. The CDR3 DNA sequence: TGTGCCAGCAGTTACGAGGGTTGGGTTACAGATACGCAGTATTTT. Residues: CASSYEGWVTDTQYF.

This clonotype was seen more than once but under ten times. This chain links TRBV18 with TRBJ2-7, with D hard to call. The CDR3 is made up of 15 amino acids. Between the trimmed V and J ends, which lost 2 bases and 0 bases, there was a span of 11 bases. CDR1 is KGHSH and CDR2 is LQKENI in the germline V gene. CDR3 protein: CASSPFETPSYEQYF. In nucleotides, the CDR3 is TGTGCCAGCTCACCATTCGAGACACCCTCCTACGAGCAGTACTTC.

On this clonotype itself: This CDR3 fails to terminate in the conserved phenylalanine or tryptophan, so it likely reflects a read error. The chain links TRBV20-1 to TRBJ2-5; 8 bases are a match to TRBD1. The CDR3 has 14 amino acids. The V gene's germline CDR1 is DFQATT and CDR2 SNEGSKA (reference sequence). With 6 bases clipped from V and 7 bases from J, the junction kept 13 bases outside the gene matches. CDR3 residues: CSASTVDRARTQYL. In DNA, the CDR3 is TGCAGTGCCAGTACCGTGGACAGGGCCAGGACCCAGTACCTC.

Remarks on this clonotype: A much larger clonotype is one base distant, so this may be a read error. The CDR3 spells CASSQGLEGGGLDPYEQYF. The CDR3 DNA reads as TGTGCCAGCAGCCAAGGCCTCGAGGGCGGTGGACTCGATCCCTACGAGCAGTACTTC. V usage is TRBV11-1 and J usage is TRBJ2-7; D might be TRBD2 (5 bases). The V gene's germline CDR1 is SGHAT and CDR2 FQDESV (reference sequence). V lost 5 bases and J lost 2, with 28 bases in between. There are 19 residues in the CDR3. The variable domain in full, with the rest retrieved from reference TRBV11-1 and TRBJ2-7, is EAEVAQSPRYKITEKSQAVAFWCDPISGHATLYWYRQILGQGPELLVQFQDESVVDDSQLPKDRFSAERLKGVDSTLKIQPAELGDSAMYLCASSQGLEGGGLDPYEQYFGPGTRLTVT.

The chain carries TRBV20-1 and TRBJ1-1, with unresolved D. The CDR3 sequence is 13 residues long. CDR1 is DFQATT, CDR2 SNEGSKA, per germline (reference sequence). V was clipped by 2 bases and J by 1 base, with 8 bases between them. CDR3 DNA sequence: TGCAGTGCTAGATGGCACTCGAACACTGAAGCTTTCTTT. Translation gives CSARWHSNTEAFF.

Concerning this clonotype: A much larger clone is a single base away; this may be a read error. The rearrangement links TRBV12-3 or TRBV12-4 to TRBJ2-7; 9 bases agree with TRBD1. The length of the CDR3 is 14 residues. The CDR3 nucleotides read TGTGCCAGCAGTTCCACAGGGGGCTACTGGGAGCGGTACTTC. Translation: CASSSTGGYWERYF.

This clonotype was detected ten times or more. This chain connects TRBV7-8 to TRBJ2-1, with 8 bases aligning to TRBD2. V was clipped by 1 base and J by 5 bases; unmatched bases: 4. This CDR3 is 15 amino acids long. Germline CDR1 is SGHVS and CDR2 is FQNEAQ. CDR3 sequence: CASSLGGRTDNEQFF. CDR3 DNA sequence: TGTGCCAGCAGCTTAGGCGGGAGGACTGACAATGAGCAGTTCTTC.